The clone carrying this T cell receptor (beta chain) was detected only a few times. This entry belongs to a study of blood T cells in healthy people across ages. V was clipped by 6 bases and J by 3 bases, with 18 bases between them. CDR3 length: 15 residues. The authors ran a second PCR of roughly 6 to 12 cycles using a sample-barcoded 5' primer and a J-beta primer mix. TCRdb independently ran MiXCR on the 5' RACE reads; one entry per CDR3 protein. This sample yields 700,000 or so distinct CDR3 sequences, of which 22% are seen a single time; around a fifth belongs to the top ten. The rearrangement links TRBV12-3 or TRBV12-4 to TRBJ2-7; D assignment may be TRBD1 or TRBD2 (5 bases each). The receptor's source is a man in his sixties or seventies in good health. Sequenced: blood. CDR3 in amino acids: CASRLTGATLYEQYF. CDR3 DNA sequence: TGTGCCAGCAGACTGACCGGGGCCACACTCTACGAGCAGTACTTC.